The table lists the clone carrying this TCR beta chain with a count of one. Antigen: not known. The data belong to a study of a mutant IDH1 vaccine in newly diagnosed glioma. Study summary: Vaccine dosing followed radiotherapy by 4-6 weeks, or accompanied temozolomide cycles. Patients had received radiotherapy, temozolomide, or both previously, most receiving both.

The sample's time point: week 11, during vaccination. A single vaccine dose contained 300 ug of mutant IDH1 20-mer peptide, and topical imiquimod was used with it. Each astrocytoma in the donors was new, WHO grade 3 or 4, IDH1-mutant and ATRX-lost. After removal of 6 bases from V and 4 bases from J, the junction contained 6 bases not matched to a gene. Looked up from germline, CDR1 is ENHRY and CDR2 is SYGVKD. The CDR3 runs 14 residues. Profiled with immunoSEQ multiplex PCR; TCRdb holds only in-frame clones, not every one. The table shows about 130,000 clones, with around 80% occurring only once. The TCR comes from a man aged 35 to 55 with glioma. The material sequenced was PBMCs, taken from a glioma patient whose treatment included an IDH1 peptide vaccine. The chain links TRBV10-3 to TRBJ2-5; TRBD2 matches at 9 bases. The CDR3 DNA is TGTGCCATCAGGGCAGCGGGAGGACGAGAGACCCAGTACTTC. Translated, it gives CAIRAAGGRETQYF.